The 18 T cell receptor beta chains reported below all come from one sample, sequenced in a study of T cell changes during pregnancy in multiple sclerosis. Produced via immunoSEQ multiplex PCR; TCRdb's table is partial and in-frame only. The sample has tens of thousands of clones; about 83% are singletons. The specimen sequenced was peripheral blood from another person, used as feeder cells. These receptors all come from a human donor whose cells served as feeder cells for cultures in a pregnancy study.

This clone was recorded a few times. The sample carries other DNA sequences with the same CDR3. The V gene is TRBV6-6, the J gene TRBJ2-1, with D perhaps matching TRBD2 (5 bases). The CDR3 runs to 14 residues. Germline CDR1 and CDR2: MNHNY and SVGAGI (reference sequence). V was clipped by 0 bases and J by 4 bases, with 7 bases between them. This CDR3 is CASSYSRVYNEQFF. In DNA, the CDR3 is TGTGCCAGCAGTTACTCGCGGGTGTACAATGAGCAGTTCTTC.

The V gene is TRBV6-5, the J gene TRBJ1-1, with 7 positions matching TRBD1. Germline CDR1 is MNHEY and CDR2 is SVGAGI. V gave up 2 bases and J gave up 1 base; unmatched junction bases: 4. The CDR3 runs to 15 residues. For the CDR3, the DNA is TGTGCCAGCAGTTACCCGCAGGGGGGGAACACTGAAGCTTTCTTT. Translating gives CASSYPQGGNTEAFF.

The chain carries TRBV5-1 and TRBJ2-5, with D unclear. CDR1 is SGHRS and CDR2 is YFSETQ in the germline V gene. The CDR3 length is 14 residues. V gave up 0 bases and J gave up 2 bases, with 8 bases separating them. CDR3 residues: CASSLGGRQETQYF. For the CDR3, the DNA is TGCGCCAGCAGCTTGGGCGGCAGACAAGAGACCCAGTACTTC.

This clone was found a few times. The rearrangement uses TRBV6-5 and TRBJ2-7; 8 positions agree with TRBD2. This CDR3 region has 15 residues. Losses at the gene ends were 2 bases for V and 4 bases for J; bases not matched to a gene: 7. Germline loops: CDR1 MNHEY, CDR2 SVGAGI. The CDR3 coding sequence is TGTGCCAGCAGTTACCCACGGGAGGGCGGGTACGAGCAGTACTTC. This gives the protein CASSYPREGGYEQYF.

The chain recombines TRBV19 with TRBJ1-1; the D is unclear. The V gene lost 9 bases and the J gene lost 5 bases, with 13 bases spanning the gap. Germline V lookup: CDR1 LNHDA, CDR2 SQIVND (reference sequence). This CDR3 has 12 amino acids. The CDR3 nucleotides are TGTGCCAGCCGGTTCACCGGAACTGAAGCTTTCTTT. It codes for CASRFTGTEAFF.

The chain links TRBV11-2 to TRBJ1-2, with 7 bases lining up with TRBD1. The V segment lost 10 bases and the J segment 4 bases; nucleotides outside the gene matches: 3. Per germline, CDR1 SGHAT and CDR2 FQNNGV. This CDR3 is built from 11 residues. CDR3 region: CATGTVYGYTF. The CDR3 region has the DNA TGTGCCACCGGGACAGTCTATGGCTACACCTTC. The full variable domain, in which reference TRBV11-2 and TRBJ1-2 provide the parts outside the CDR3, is EAGVAQSPRYKIIEKRQSVAFWCNPISGHATLYWYQQILGQGPKLLIQFQNNGVVDDSQLPKDRFSAERLKGVDSTLKIQPAKLEDSAVYLCATGTVYGYTFGSGTRLTVV.

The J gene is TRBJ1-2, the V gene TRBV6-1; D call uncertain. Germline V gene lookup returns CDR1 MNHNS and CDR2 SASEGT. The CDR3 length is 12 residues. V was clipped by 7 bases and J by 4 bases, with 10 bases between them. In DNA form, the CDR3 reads TGTGCCAGCATGTGGCAGACCTATGGCTACACCTTC. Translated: CASMWQTYGYTF.

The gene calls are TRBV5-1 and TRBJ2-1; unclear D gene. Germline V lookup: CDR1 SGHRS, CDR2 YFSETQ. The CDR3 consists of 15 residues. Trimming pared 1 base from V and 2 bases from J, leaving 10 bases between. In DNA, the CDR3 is TGCGCCAGCAGCTTGCTGGATAAAACCTACAATGAGCAGTTCTTC. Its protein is CASSLLDKTYNEQFF.

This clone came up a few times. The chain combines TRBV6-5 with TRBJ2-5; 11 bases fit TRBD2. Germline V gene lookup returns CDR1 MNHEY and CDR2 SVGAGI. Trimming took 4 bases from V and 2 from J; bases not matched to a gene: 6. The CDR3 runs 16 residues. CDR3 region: CASSSRTSGRQETQYF. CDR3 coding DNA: TGTGCCAGCAGTTCCCGGACTAGCGGGCGACAAGAGACCCAGTACTTC.

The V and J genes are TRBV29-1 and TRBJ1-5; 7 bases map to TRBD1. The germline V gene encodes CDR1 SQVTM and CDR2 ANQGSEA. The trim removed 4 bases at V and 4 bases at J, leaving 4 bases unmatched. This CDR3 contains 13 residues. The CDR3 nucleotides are TGCAGCGTTGTTGGGACAGAGAATCAGCCCCAGCATTTT. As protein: CSVVGTENQPQHF.

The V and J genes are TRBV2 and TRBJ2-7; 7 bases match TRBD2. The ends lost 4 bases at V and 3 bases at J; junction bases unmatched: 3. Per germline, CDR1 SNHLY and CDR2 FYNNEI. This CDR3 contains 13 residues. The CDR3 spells CASSVQRDYEQYF. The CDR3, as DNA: TGTGCCAGCAGTGTCCAGCGGGACTACGAGCAGTACTTC.

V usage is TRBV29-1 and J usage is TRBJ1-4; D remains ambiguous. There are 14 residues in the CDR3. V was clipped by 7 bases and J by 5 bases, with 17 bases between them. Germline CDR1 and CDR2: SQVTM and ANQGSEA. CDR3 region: CSALLKRPNEKLFF. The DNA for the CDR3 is TGCAGCGCCTTGCTTAAGCGTCCCAATGAAAAACTGTTTTTT.

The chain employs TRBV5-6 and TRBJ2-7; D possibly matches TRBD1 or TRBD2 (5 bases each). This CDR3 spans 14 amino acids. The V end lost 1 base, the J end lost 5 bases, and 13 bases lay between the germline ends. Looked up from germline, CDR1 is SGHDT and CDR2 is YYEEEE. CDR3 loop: CASSLRDWGNEQYF. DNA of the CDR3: TGTGCCAGCAGCTTGCGAGACTGGGGGAACGAGCAGTACTTC.

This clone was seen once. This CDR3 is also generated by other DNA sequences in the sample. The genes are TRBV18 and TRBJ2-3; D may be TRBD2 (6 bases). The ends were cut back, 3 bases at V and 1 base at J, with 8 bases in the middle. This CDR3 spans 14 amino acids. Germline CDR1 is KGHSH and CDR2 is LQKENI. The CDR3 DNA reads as TGTGCCAGCTCACCCCCGGGGGGCACAGATACGCAGTATTTT. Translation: CASSPPGGTDTQYF.

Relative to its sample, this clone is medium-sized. This CDR3 is CASSYSGTPVNYGYTF. DNA of the CDR3: TGTGCCAGCAGTTACTCCGGGACACCAGTTAACTATGGCTACACCTTC. The chain employs TRBV6-5 and TRBJ1-2, with D possibly matching TRBD1 (6 bases). V was cut by 0 bases and J by 1 base, with 12 bases left in between. CDR3 length equals 16 residues. In germline, CDR1 is MNHEY, CDR2 SVGAGI.

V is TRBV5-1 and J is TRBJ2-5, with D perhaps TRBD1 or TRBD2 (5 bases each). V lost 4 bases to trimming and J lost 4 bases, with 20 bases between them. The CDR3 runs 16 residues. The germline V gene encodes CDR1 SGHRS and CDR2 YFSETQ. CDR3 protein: CASSPNSQGAGETQYF. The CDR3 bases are TGCGCCAGCAGCCCCAATAGCCAGGGAGCAGGAGAGACCCAGTACTTC.

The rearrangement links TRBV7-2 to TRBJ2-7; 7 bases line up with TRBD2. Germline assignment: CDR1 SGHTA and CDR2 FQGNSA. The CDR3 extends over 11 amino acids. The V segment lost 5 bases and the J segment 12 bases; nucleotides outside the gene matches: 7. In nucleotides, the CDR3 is TGTGCCAGCAGCCTTAGCGGGTCGGTGTACTTC. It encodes CASSLSGSVYF.

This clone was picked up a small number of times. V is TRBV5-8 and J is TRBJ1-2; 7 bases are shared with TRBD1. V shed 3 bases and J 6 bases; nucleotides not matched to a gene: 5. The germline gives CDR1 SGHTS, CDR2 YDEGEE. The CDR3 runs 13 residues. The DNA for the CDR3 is TGTGCCAGCAGCTACAAACAGGGGCATGGCTACACCTTC. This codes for CASSYKQGHGYTF. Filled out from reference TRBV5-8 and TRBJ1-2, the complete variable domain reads EAGVTQSPTHLIKTRGQQATLRCSPISGHTSVYWYQQALGLGLQFLLWYDEGEERNRGNFPPRFSGRQFPNYSSELNVNALELEDSALYLCASSYKQGHGYTFGSGTRLTVV.